These 28 T cell receptor beta chains were all obtained from the same sample, sequenced in a study of breast tumors, draining lymph nodes, adjacent tissues. Samples came from axillary lymph nodes draining the breast cancer. TCRdb ran MiXCR on the multiplex PCR reads and lists one entry per CDR3 protein. Altogether nearly 200,000 distinct CDR3 sequences are present, about 32% being singletons, with the ten largest covering 4% to 5.5%. Sequenced material: axillary lymph node tissue. The receptor set was obtained from a female donor with breast cancer. Some clones in this sample may be carry-over from other donors' samples.

This clonotype has ten or more counts. The chain combines TRBV5-1 with TRBJ1-3; TRBD1 might be the D (6 bases). The CDR3 is made up of 16 amino acids. The germline V gene has CDR1 SGHRS and CDR2 YFSETQ. Trimming took 4 bases from V and 2 from J, leaving 16 bases between them. This CDR3 is CASSPTAGAAGNTIYF. In nucleotides, the CDR3 is TGCGCCAGCAGCCCCACGGCAGGGGCGGCTGGAAACACCATATATTTT.

This clonotype was counted many times. The rearrangement joins TRBV15 to TRBJ2-4; a weak D match, TRBD1 (5 bases). This CDR3 region has 14 residues. V was cut by 5 bases and J by 0 bases, with 8 bases left in between. Germline values: CDR1 LNHNV, CDR2 YYDKDF (reference sequence). This CDR3 is CATSLQVAKNIQYF. The CDR3 coding sequence is TGTGCCACCAGCTTACAGGTAGCCAAAAACATTCAGTACTTC. The whole variable domain, remainder taken from reference TRBV15 and TRBJ2-4, is DAMVIQNPRYQVTQFGKPVTLSCSQTLNHNVMYWYQQKSSQAPKLLFHYYDKDFNNEADTPDNFQSRRPNTSFCFLDIRSPGLGDTAMYLCATSLQVAKNIQYFGAGTRLSVL.

Worth noting for this clonotype: This may come from a read error, since a much larger clone is one base off. The chain carries TRBV5-4 and TRBJ2-7; TRBD2 agrees at 8 bases. J gave up 3 bases and V 0 bases, and 5 bases lay outside the gene matches. Germline CDR1 and CDR2: SGHNT and YYREEE (reference sequence). The CDR3 extends over 15 amino acids. The CDR3 reads CASSLGSGGSYEQYF. The CDR3 DNA sequence: TGTGCCAGCAGCTTGGGAAGCGGGGGAAGCTACGAGCAGTACTTC. Full variable domain (rest looked up from reference TRBV5-4 and TRBJ2-7): ETGVTQSPTHLIKTRGQQVTLRCSSQSGHNTVSWYQQALGQGPQFIFQYYREEENGRGNFPPRFSGLQFPNYSSELNVNALELDDSALYLCASSLGSGGSYEQYFGPGTRLTVT.

This clonotype was recorded many times. This rearrangement joins TRBV7-9 to TRBJ1-2, with D possibly being TRBD1 (5 bases). Germline lookup yields CDR1 SEHNR and CDR2 FQNEAQ (reference sequence). V was shortened by 2 bases and J by 8 bases, with 18 bases between the two germline ends. The CDR3 covers 15 residues. DNA of the CDR3: TGTGCCAGCAGCTTAAGATCGGAGGGGAGGGACGGCTACACCTTC. Encoded protein: CASSLRSEGRDGYTF.

This clonotype showed up many times. V usage is TRBV7-3 and J usage is TRBJ2-3, with D unresolved. Germline loops: CDR1 SGHTA, CDR2 FQGTGA. The V end lost 4 bases, the J end lost 6 bases, and 11 bases lay between the germline ends. This CDR3 is built from 13 residues. The CDR3 DNA reads as TGTGCCAGCAGCTCAATTGCCGGGGATACGCAGTATTTT. Amino acids: CASSSIAGDTQYF.

This clonotype was recorded at least ten times. V and J are TRBV10-3 and TRBJ2-1, with D perhaps TRBD2 (6 bases). V was clipped by 6 bases and J by 10 bases, with 16 bases between them. Looked up from germline, CDR1 is ENHRY and CDR2 is SYGVKD. This CDR3 spans 13 amino acids. The CDR3 DNA reads as TGTGCCATCAGCGGGACTCAAGAGGGGGAGCAGTTCTTC. It is translated as CAISGTQEGEQFF.

This clonotype was recorded many times. The V call is TRBV2, the J call TRBJ2-3, with D possibly matching TRBD2 (6 bases). The length of the CDR3 is 18 residues. CDR1 is SNHLY and CDR2 is FYNNEI in the germline V gene. The V end lost 7 bases, the J end lost 1 base, and 24 bases lay between the germline ends. The CDR3 DNA follows: TGTGCCAGCAATTTTGAGGCGGGGATTCGAGAGGGCACAGATACGCAGTATTTT. It codes for CASNFEAGIREGTDTQYF.

Notes on this clonotype: A single base separates this from a much larger clone, so it may be a read error. The chain employs TRBV14 and TRBJ2-1; D might be TRBD2 (5 bases). The CDR3 covers 15 residues. The V gene's germline CDR1 is SGHDN and CDR2 FVKESK. CDR3: CASSRLGSSYNGQFF. The CDR3 nucleotides read TGTGCCAGCAGCCGATTAGGGAGCTCCTACAATGGGCAGTTCTTC. Together with reference TRBV14 and TRBJ2-1, the CDR3 gives the full variable domain: EAGVTQFPSHSVIEKGQTVTLRCDPISGHDNLYWYRRVMGKEIKFLLHFVKESKQDESGMPNNRFLAERTGGTYSTLKVQPAELEDSGVYFCASSRLGSSYNGQFFGPGTRLTVL.

The chain uses TRBV5-4 and TRBJ2-3, with TRBD2 identical over 8 bases. The CDR3 loop spans 16 amino acids. Unmatched junction bases numbered 9, after V lost 0 bases and J lost 6 bases. From germline, CDR1 is SGHNT and CDR2 YYREEE (reference sequence). CDR3: CASSLDRASGPDTQYF. In DNA, the CDR3 is TGTGCCAGCAGCTTGGATAGGGCTAGCGGGCCGGATACGCAGTATTTT.

The chain couples TRBV20-1 to TRBJ1-1; TRBD1 aligns across 7 bases. Germline lookup yields CDR1 DFQATT and CDR2 SNEGSKA (reference sequence). V was pared by 3 bases and J by 5 bases, with 9 bases of the junction left unmatched. The length of the CDR3 is 14 residues. The CDR3 protein is CSARPPTGTTEAFF. The CDR3 DNA reads TGCAGTGCTAGGCCGCCGACAGGGACGACTGAAGCTTTCTTT.

Note on this clonotype: This sequence may be a read error, since a much larger clone differs from it by one base. This rearrangement joins TRBV13 to TRBJ2-7, with D maybe TRBD1 (5 bases). V was trimmed by 7 bases and J by 3 bases, leaving 16 bases between them. CDR3 length: 14 residues. From germline, CDR1 is PRHDT and CDR2 FYEKMQ (reference sequence). The CDR3 region is CASNPLDRLYEQYF. CDR3 DNA sequence: TGTGCCAGCAACCCTCTCGACAGACTCTACGAGCAGTACTTC. Full variable domain (missing parts from reference TRBV13 and TRBJ2-7): AAGVIQSPRHLIKEKRETATLKCYPIPRHDTVYWYQQGPGQDPQFLISFYEKMQSDKGSIPDRFSAQQFSDYHSELNMSSLELGDSALYFCASNPLDRLYEQYFGPGTRLTVT.

This clonotype was observed a few times. The chain employs TRBV18 and TRBJ2-2, with no clear D. V was trimmed by 2 bases and J by 4 bases, leaving 8 bases between them. The CDR3 loop spans 14 amino acids. Germline loops: CDR1 KGHSH, CDR2 LQKENI. CDR3 sequence reads: CASSPKGFTGELFF. DNA for the CDR3: TGTGCCAGCTCACCAAAAGGGTTCACCGGGGAGCTGTTTTTT.

In its sample, this clonotype was seen a few times. V is TRBV12-5 and J is TRBJ2-7; 8 bases are shared with TRBD2. The CDR3 consists of 16 residues. CDR1 LGHNT and CDR2 FRNRAP come from the germline V gene. The V gene end was trimmed by 3 bases and the J gene end by 2 bases; junction bases not matched to a gene: 9. DNA for the CDR3: TGTGCTAGTGGTTTCGGGGGGGGGGTACGGACCTACGAGCAGTACTTC. It encodes CASGFGGGVRTYEQYF.

The table lists this clonotype with many counts. This chain joins TRBV29-1 and TRBJ2-5, with no clear D. Trimming shortened V by 0 bases and J by 2 bases, and 10 bases separated the two germline ends. The CDR3 extends over 14 amino acids. Per germline, CDR1 SQVTM and CDR2 ANQGSEA. CDR3 protein: CSVEDRGSQETQYF. The CDR3 DNA is TGCAGCGTTGAAGATCGTGGCTCTCAAGAGACCCAGTACTTC.

This clonotype was recorded many times. The gene calls are TRBV2 and TRBJ2-3; 9 bases are a match to TRBD2. The CDR3 runs to 15 residues. Germline CDR1 and CDR2: SNHLY and FYNNEI. V shed 5 bases and J 1 base; nucleotides not matched to a gene: 4. CDR3 nucleotide sequence: TGTGCCAGCAGTAGAAGACTAGCGGGCACAGATACGCAGTATTTT. Translation: CASSRRLAGTDTQYF.

This clonotype was counted many times. V is TRBV6-5 and J is TRBJ2-7; TRBD1 agrees at 7 bases. The germline V gene encodes CDR1 MNHEY and CDR2 SVGAGI. The V and J ends lost 7 bases and 2 bases, in that order; junction bases with no gene match: 11. The CDR3 spans 15 residues. The DNA for the CDR3 is TGTGCCAGCATATCCTACCGGGACAGAACCTACGAGCAGTACTTC. Protein: CASISYRDRTYEQYF.

Ten or more counts support this clonotype. The CDR3 reads CASSIDVRGTQHF. CDR3 nucleotide sequence: TGTGCCAGTAGTATAGACGTTAGGGGTACCCAGCATTTT. The chain combines TRBV19 with TRBJ1-5, with D possibly matching TRBD1 (5 bases). Trimming removed 0 bases at V and 11 bases at J, with 11 bases between. The CDR3 loop spans 13 amino acids. Germline V gene data show CDR1 as LNHDA and CDR2 as SQIVND (reference sequence).

The chain employs TRBV5-6 and TRBJ1-5, with a possible D match to TRBD1 (5 bases). CDR1 and CDR2 from the germline V gene are SGHDT and YYEEEE. Deletions cut 4 bases from V and 0 bases from J, with 17 bases between. This CDR3 contains 17 residues. The CDR3 reads CASSRVSGTDSNQPQHF. CDR3 sequence (DNA): TGTGCCAGCAGCAGAGTTAGCGGGACGGATAGCAATCAGCCCCAGCATTTT.

This clonotype has a count of ten or more. The V and J genes are TRBV7-6 and TRBJ2-3; D remains unclear. The germline gives CDR1 SGHVS, CDR2 FNYEAQ. The V end lost 1 base, the J end lost 0 bases, and 5 bases lay between the germline ends. The CDR3 covers 14 residues. The CDR3 sequence is CASSLGSSTDTQYF. The CDR3 DNA reads as TGTGCCAGCAGCTTAGGGTCTAGCACAGATACGCAGTATTTT.

There are a few counts of this clonotype. V usage is TRBV7-2 and J usage is TRBJ1-3; no definite D call. CDR1 is SGHTA, CDR2 FQGNSA, per germline. The CDR3 is 14 residues long. V shed 6 bases and J shed 0 bases, with 9 bases lying between them. The CDR3 here is CASSKVSSGNTIYF. CDR3 nucleotide sequence: TGTGCCAGCAGTAAGGTTTCCTCTGGAAACACCATATATTTT.

With respect to this clonotype: A single base separates this from a much larger clone, so it may be a read error. V and J are TRBV12-3 or TRBV12-4 and TRBJ2-3; TRBD2 might be the D (5 bases). The CDR3 sequence is 15 residues long. V was pared by 3 bases and J by 4 bases, with 14 bases between. CDR3 amino acids: CASSFGAWGADTQYF. The CDR3 DNA reads TGTGCCAGCAGTTTCGGCGCGTGGGGAGCAGATACGCAGTATTTT.

This clonotype was counted at least ten times. This chain joins TRBV5-1 and TRBJ2-7, with D perhaps TRBD1 or TRBD2 (6 bases each). Germline V gene sequence: CDR1 SGHRS, CDR2 YFSETQ. Trimming stripped 2 bases from V and 3 bases from J, with 15 bases between. The CDR3 extends over 15 amino acids. CDR3 in amino acids: CASSLSGATFYEQYF. CDR3 DNA: TGCGCCAGCAGCTTATCGGGGGCGACATTCTACGAGCAGTACTTC.

This clonotype showed up many times. This chain joins TRBV7-3 and TRBJ2-5, with 10 bases identical to TRBD1. Trimming took 5 bases from V and 5 from J; bases not matched to a gene: 8. This CDR3 is 15 amino acids long. The germline V gene encodes CDR1 SGHTA and CDR2 FQGTGA. CDR3 coding DNA: TGTGCCAGCAGCCCTCGACAGGGGGCGCTTGAGACCCAGTACTTC. Amino acid sequence: CASSPRQGALETQYF.

Remarks on this clonotype: This sequence may be a read error, since a much larger clone differs from it by one base. The CDR3 does not end in the conserved phenylalanine or tryptophan, so this is likely a read error. CDR3 residues: CASSLASRTGGYNEQFL. CDR3 DNA: TGTGCCAGCAGCTTGGCCTCTCGAACAGGGGGATACAATGAGCAGTTCCTC. This rearrangement joins TRBV7-2 to TRBJ2-1; 8 bases map to TRBD1. The CDR3 is made up of 17 amino acids. J was trimmed by 4 bases and V by 3 bases; bases with no gene match: 11. Germline assignment: CDR1 SGHTA and CDR2 FQGNSA.

This chain joins TRBV7-8 and TRBJ1-3; D call uncertain. The CDR3 covers 15 residues. Trimming cost V 0 bases and J 4 bases, with 10 bases left between them. Germline V gene data show CDR1 as SGHVS and CDR2 as FQNEAQ. The CDR3 region is CASSLARLAGNTIYF. For the CDR3, the DNA is TGTGCCAGCAGCTTAGCAAGGCTAGCGGGAAACACCATATATTTT.

In its sample, this clonotype was seen many times. One base away lies a much larger clone, so this may be a sequencing read error. The CDR3 does not end in the conserved phenylalanine or tryptophan, so this is likely a read error. The J gene is TRBJ2-5, the V gene TRBV7-9; TRBD1 is a possible D gene (5 bases). CDR1 and CDR2 from the germline V gene are SEHNR and FQNEAQ (reference sequence). The CDR3 loop spans 14 amino acids. Trimming removed 1 base at V and 0 bases at J, with 6 bases between. CDR3 sequence reads: CASSLGQYQETQYL. The CDR3 nucleotides are TGTGCCAGCAGCTTAGGACAGTACCAAGAGACCCAGTACCTC.

J is TRBJ2-5 and V is TRBV29-1; no definite D call. The germline V and J ends were trimmed by 4 bases and 0 bases, with 6 bases remaining between them. The germline V gene encodes CDR1 SQVTM and CDR2 ANQGSEA. This CDR3 contains 12 residues. The CDR3 coding sequence is TGCAGCGTTGGCAGCTACCAAGAGACCCAGTACTTC. Translating it yields CSVGSYQETQYF.

The table lists this clonotype with many counts. The rearrangement links TRBV5-8 to TRBJ1-5; 7 bases line up with TRBD1. V shed 7 bases, J shed 0 bases, and the junction held 7 bases outside the gene matches. The CDR3 is 15 amino acids. Germline CDR1 reads SGHTS; CDR2 reads YDEGEE. The CDR3 DNA follows: TGTGCCAGCGATCGCAGGGGGTATAGCAATCAGCCCCAGCATTTT. Protein product: CASDRRGYSNQPQHF.